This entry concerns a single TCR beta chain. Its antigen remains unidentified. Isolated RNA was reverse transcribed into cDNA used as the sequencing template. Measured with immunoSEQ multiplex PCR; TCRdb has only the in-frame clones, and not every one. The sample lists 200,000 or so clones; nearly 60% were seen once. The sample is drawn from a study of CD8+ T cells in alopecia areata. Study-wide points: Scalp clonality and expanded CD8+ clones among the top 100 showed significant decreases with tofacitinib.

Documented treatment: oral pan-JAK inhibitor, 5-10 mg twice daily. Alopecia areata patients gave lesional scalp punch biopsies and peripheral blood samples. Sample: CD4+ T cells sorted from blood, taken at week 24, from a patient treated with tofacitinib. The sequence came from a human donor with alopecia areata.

The CDR3 here is CASSDLLADAKNIQYF. The CDR3 DNA reads as TGTGCCAGCAGTGACCTACTAGCGGATGCCAAAAACATTCAGTACTTC. The chain is built from TRBV25-1 and TRBJ2-4, with TRBD2 matching over 8 bases. Per germline, CDR1 MGHDK and CDR2 SYGVNS. Trimming removed 3 bases from V and 1 base from J; junction bases left unmatched: 5. This CDR3 region has 16 residues.